Listed below are T cell receptor beta chains from one sample, sequenced in a study of CD8+ T cells in alopecia areata. Clones were sequenced by immunoSEQ multiplex PCR, and TCRdb holds only the in-frame ones, with some missing. This sample has 170,000 or so clones; 40% to 65% occur once, and the top ten carry less than 14%. The source material was CD8+ T cells sorted from blood, sampled at week 24, from a patient treated with tofacitinib. Every receptor here comes from a human donor with alopecia areata. CDR3s include the opening cysteine and the closing phenylalanine or tryptophan.

J gene	V gene	CDR3 protein
TRBJ2-3	TRBV6-1	CATTEFSFSTDTQYF
TRBJ2-3	TRBV12-5	CASGLSDTQYF
TRBJ1-2	TRBV30	CAWSGVSINYGYTF
TRBJ2-1	TRBV6-5	CASSWDSSYNEQFF
TRBJ2-3	TRBV14	CASSSRGGNTQYF
TRBJ2-7	TRBV7-9	CASSLEGMGNEQYF
TRBJ1-1	TRBV11-2	CASSPRRGDTEAFF
TRBJ2-1	TRBV4-3	CASSLVWPSSYNEQFF
TRBJ1-2	TRBV27	CASSLSRVGGYTF
TRBJ2-1	TRBV4-1	CASSQVGAGEYNEQFF
TRBJ2-3	TRBV5-4	CASSLDSDTQYF
TRBJ1-3	TRBV29-1	CSARGLPPSGNTIYF
TRBJ2-7	TRBV29-1	CSAGWVGSYEQYF
TRBJ2-5	TRBV12-5	CASGLVQQETQYF
TRBJ2-1	TRBV14	CASSQVSPVRTGSANEQFF
TRBJ1-2	TRBV30	CAWSVWTDDYGYTF
TRBJ2-1	TRBV29-1	CSVPATSGAGGVNEQFF
TRBJ1-6	TRBV10-3	CAISESITDPWSPLHF